The 13 T cell receptor beta chains below all came from one sample that was sequenced in a study of technical replicates of blood from a few donors. Here immunoSEQ multiplex PCR was the method, and the copy in TCRdb shows in-frame clones only, minus some. The sample lists some 68,000 clones, approximately 92% occurring once. The sequencing input was T cells isolated from PBMCs. The receptors here all came from a human donor in good health.

The chain has TRBV13 and TRBJ2-1; 11 bases are shared with TRBD2. J was trimmed by 7 bases and V by 1 base; bases with no gene match: 3. The CDR3 runs to 15 residues. Germline values: CDR1 PRHDT, CDR2 FYEKMQ (reference sequence). The CDR3 reads CASSLELAGVNEQFF. The CDR3 DNA is TGTGCCAGCAGCTTAGAACTAGCGGGAGTTAATGAGCAGTTCTTC.

The chain joins TRBV2 to TRBJ2-1; D unclear. V lost 8 bases and J lost 1, with 6 bases in between. CDR1 and CDR2 from the germline V gene are SNHLY and FYNNEI. This CDR3 spans 12 amino acids. This chain's CDR3 is CASRGSYNEQFF. In DNA form, the CDR3 reads TGTGCCAGCCGCGGTTCCTACAATGAGCAGTTCTTC.

The chain is built from TRBV30 and TRBJ2-1; 10 bases match TRBD2. V lost 1 base and J lost 6; bases outside the gene matches: 3. Looked up from germline, CDR1 is GTSNPN and CDR2 is SVGIG (reference sequence). This CDR3 is 14 amino acids long. In DNA form, the CDR3 reads TGTGCCTGGAGTGCTAGCGGGAGAATCAATGAGCAGTTCTTC. Translation: CAWSASGRINEQFF.

This chain joins TRBV4-3 and TRBJ2-1; 10 positions match TRBD2. Germline loops: CDR1 LGHNA, CDR2 YSLEER. The V gene end was trimmed by 2 bases and the J gene end by 9 bases; junction bases not matched to a gene: 13. CDR3 length equals 17 residues. CDR3 sequence reads: CASSQNGMSGRAGEQFF. The CDR3 DNA reads TGCGCCAGCAGCCAAAATGGGATGAGCGGGAGGGCGGGTGAGCAGTTCTTC.

The chain is built from TRBV5-1 and TRBJ2-1; possibly TRBD2 for D (6 bases). Germline-derived CDR1 and CDR2 are SGHRS and YFSETQ. There are 14 residues in the CDR3. Trimming cost V 5 bases and J 7 bases, with 16 bases left between them. The CDR3 region has the DNA TGCGCCAGCAGGCGGGACTCTCTAGCGAATGAGCAGTTCTTC. This gives the protein CASRRDSLANEQFF.

V and J are TRBV2 and TRBJ2-1, with D perhaps matching TRBD2 (6 bases). The ends were cut back, 7 bases at V and 0 bases at J, with 13 bases in the middle. Germline CDR1 SNHLY, CDR2 FYNNEI. CDR3 length: 15 amino acids. CDR3 residues: CASTTSIRSYNEQFF. For the CDR3, the DNA is TGTGCCAGCACCACTAGCATCCGCTCCTACAATGAGCAGTTCTTC.

The J gene is TRBJ1-1, the V gene TRBV19, with 9 bases aligning to TRBD1. J was trimmed by 1 base and V by 4 bases; bases with no gene match: 4. The CDR3 covers 15 residues. The germline V gene has CDR1 LNHDA and CDR2 SQIVND (reference sequence). The CDR3 spells CASSKMTGGNTEAFF. In DNA form, the CDR3 reads TGTGCCAGTAGTAAAATGACAGGGGGGAACACTGAAGCTTTCTTT.

This rearrangement joins TRBV5-1 to TRBJ2-7, with D perhaps TRBD1 (6 bases). Germline CDR1 reads SGHRS; CDR2 reads YFSETQ. The CDR3 totals 12 residues. Trimming pared 1 base from V and 6 bases from J, leaving 8 bases between. Here the CDR3 DNA reads TGCGCCAGCAGCTTGCCAGGGGTCGAGCAGTACTTC. Its protein product is CASSLPGVEQYF.

The V call is TRBV28, the J call TRBJ2-7; D is perhaps TRBD2 (10 bases). Trimming cost V 7 bases and J 6 bases, with 22 bases left between them. Germline V gene lookup returns CDR1 MDHEN and CDR2 SYDVKM. The CDR3 extends over 15 amino acids. The CDR3 nucleotides are TGTGCCAGCACACAGGGGGCTAGCGGGAGCGTCGAGCAGTACTTC. It is translated as CASTQGASGSVEQYF.

This clone was seen only a few times. The V gene is TRBV19, the J gene TRBJ2-2; TRBD1 agrees at 7 bases. CDR3 size: 17 residues. Trimming at V came to 4 bases and at J to 4 bases, leaving 12 bases not matched to a gene. Germline V gene sequence: CDR1 LNHDA, CDR2 SQIVND (reference sequence). CDR3 DNA sequence: TGTGCCAGTAGTACCAACCGACAGGGCGGCGGCACCGGGGAGCTGTTTTTT. It encodes CASSTNRQGGGTGELFF.

This chain connects TRBV19 to TRBJ1-2; D is ambiguous. Germline CDR1 and CDR2: LNHDA and SQIVND (reference sequence). Deletions cut 2 bases from V and 8 bases from J, with 18 bases between. The CDR3 has 15 residues. The CDR3 nucleotides read TGTGCCAGTAGTATACCCCAGGTAGACGGCAGGGGCTACACCTTC. It is translated as CASSIPQVDGRGYTF.

In its sample, this clone was seen once. The chain has TRBV30 and TRBJ2-3; TRBD2 is a possible D gene (6 bases). CDR1 is GTSNPN and CDR2 is SVGIG in the germline V gene (reference sequence). The CDR3 consists of 12 residues. The germline V and J ends were trimmed by 2 bases and 5 bases, with 8 bases remaining between them. The CDR3 bases are TGTGCCTGGAGTCGGGGGAAAGATACGCAGTATTTT. It codes for CAWSRGKDTQYF.

The J gene is TRBJ2-2, the V gene TRBV11-1; D remains ambiguous. V dropped 2 bases and J dropped 6 bases, with 4 bases sitting between them. Germline V CDR1 and CDR2: SGHAT, FQDESV (reference sequence). This CDR3 comprises 12 residues. The CDR3: CASSLLAGELFF. The CDR3 region has the DNA TGTGCCAGCAGCTTACTCGCCGGGGAGCTGTTTTTT.